This T cell receptor (beta chain) was sequenced in a study of control samples from healthy donors and cancer patients. Measured with immunoSEQ multiplex PCR; TCRdb has only the in-frame clones, and not every one. Seen here are some 250,000 clones, over 75% observed once, and the top ten hold 13%. The specimen sequenced was PBMCs. The TCR was taken from a woman aged 60-75 years with lung cancer.

Written as DNA, the CDR3 is TGTGCCAGCAGCCTGGGACAGGCCACAGATACGCAGTATTTT. It yields the protein CASSLGQATDTQYF. V usage is TRBV5-6 and J usage is TRBJ2-3; 8 nucleotides align to TRBD1. The J segment lost 2 bases and the V segment lost 4 bases, leaving 3 bases of the junction unmatched. Germline V CDR1 and CDR2: SGHDT, YYEEEE. This CDR3 is 14 amino acids long.